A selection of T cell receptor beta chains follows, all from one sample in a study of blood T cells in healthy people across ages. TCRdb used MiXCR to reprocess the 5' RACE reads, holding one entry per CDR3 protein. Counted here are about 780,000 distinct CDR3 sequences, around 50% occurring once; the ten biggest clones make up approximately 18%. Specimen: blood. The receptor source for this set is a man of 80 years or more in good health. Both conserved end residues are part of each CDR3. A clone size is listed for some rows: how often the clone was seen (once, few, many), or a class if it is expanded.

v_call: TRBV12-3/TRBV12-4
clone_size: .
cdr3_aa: CASSPERDEQYF

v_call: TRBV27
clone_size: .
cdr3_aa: CASSLKGGGVSYEQYF

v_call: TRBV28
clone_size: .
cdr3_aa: CASKRQLSNQPQHF

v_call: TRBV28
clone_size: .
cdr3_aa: CASRDFGEQFF

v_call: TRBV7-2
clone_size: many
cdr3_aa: CASSLDLAGGETQYF

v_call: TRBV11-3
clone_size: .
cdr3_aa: CASSLGRIYGYTF

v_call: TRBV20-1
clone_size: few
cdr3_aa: CSAPSGSDSYNEQFF

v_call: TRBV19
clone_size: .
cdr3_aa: CASRDHNYGYTF

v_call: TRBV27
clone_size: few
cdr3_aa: CASSSGNEQYF

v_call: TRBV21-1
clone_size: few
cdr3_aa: CASSKWPPSGGPKEQYF

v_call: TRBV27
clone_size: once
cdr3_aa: CASSLNYRADTQYF

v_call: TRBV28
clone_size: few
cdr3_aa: CASSSKDVLGETQYF

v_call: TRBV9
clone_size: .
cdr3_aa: CASSVFQSDTQYF

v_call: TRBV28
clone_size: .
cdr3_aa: CASSQTGERETQYF

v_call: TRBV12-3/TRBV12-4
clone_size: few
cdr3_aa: CASGTGADPDYGYTF

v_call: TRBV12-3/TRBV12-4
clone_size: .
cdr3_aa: CASSPLDSYYGYTF

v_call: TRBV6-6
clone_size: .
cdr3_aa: CASRDSGAQDQPQHF

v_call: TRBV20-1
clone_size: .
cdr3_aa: CSASIGNEQYF

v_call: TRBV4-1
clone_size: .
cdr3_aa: CASSQQQKSSSYNEQFF

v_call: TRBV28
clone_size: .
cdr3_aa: CASTRQVPYEQYF

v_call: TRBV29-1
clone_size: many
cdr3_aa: CSVAPGRQGYEQYF

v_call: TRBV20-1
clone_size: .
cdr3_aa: CSAKGDRGSWTEAFF

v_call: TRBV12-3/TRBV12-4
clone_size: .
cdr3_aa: CASAEETQYF

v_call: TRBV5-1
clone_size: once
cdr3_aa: CASSLSLGGHNEQFF

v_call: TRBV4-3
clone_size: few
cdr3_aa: CASSQASNLAGATDTQYF